The T cell receptor (beta chain) under discussion was sequenced for a study of T cell changes during pregnancy in multiple sclerosis. Data came from immunoSEQ multiplex PCR; TCRdb stores just in-frame clones and leaves some out. The table shows about 120,000 clones, with roughly 92% occurring only once. The sample consisted of peripheral blood, taken before pregnancy. The sequence was obtained from a female donor with multiple sclerosis, enrolled in a pregnancy study.

CDR3 bases: TGTGCCAGCAGCTTGGCGGGGACAGGGTATGGCTACACCTTC. Amino acids: CASSLAGTGYGYTF. The chain combines TRBV5-6 with TRBJ1-2; 9 bases match TRBD1. J gave up 5 bases and V 0 bases, and 2 bases lay outside the gene matches. The CDR3 consists of 14 residues. Germline V lookup: CDR1 SGHDT, CDR2 YYEEEE.